This T cell receptor beta chain was found in a study of patients and donors after allogeneic stem cell transplantation. The length of the CDR3 is 16 residues. Germline V CDR1 and CDR2: KGHSH, LQKENI. Trimming removed 3 bases from V and 2 bases from J; junction bases left unmatched: 9. One entry per CDR3 protein results from TCRdb running MiXCR on the RT-PCR reads. The data contain about 110,000 distinct CDR3 sequences, approximately 35% of them singletons. The sequencing input was blood, either unsorted or a sorted T cell fraction (not recorded which). The rearrangement joins TRBV18 to TRBJ1-2; TRBD1 matches 7 bases. The TCR sequence derives from a human donor who was either an allogeneic HSCT recipient or a stem cell or donor lymphocyte infusion donor (not recorded which). It is not recorded whose cells these are; they may come from a transplant donor. In nucleotides, the CDR3 is TGTGCCAGCTCACCTCAAAGACAGGGAGAAAACTATGGCTACACCTTC. It encodes CASSPQRQGENYGYTF.